Sequencing of this T cell receptor (beta chain) was carried out in a study of cytomegalovirus exposure and HLA in healthy donors. Donors counted as nominally healthy when sampled, yet unrecorded immune exposures were likely. Study observations and caveats: Reports state that TCR beta sequences accurately predicted most subjects' HLA-A and HLA-B alleles. Donors were assumed by presence/absence analyses to have roughly uniform sequencing depth. Later on, an analysis tied over 15,000 TCR beta sequences to HLA alleles at 0.05 false discovery rate.

Concerning this clone itself: The antigen is unknown.

The PCR used 60 Vbeta and 13 Jbeta primers. The repertoire was sequenced with immunoSEQ multiplex PCR; TCRdb's copy has only in-frame clones and lacks some. In the table there are roughly 66,000 clones, around 77% of which are singletons. CDR1 is SGHRS and CDR2 is YFSETQ in the germline V gene. CDR3 length: 15 residues. V lost 0 bases and J lost 8; bases outside the gene matches: 7. Sequenced material: PBMCs. The gene calls are TRBV5-1 and TRBJ1-2, with 10 bases matching TRBD1. This sequence originates from a man between 45 and 60 years old in good health and CMV-seronegative. The CDR3 DNA reads as TGCGCCAGCAGCTTGGCCAAGGGACAGGGGTCAGGCTACACCTTC. Amino acids: CASSLAKGQGSGYTF. The variable domain in full, with the rest retrieved from reference TRBV5-1 and TRBJ1-2, is KAGVTQTPRYLIKTRGQQVTLSCSPISGHRSVSWYQQTPGQGLQFLFEYFSETQRNKGNFPGRFSGRQFSNSRSEMNVSTLELGDSALYLCASSLAKGQGSGYTFGSGTRLTVV.